This T cell receptor (beta chain) is drawn from a study of graft-versus-host responses after intestinal transplantation. In the study overall: Following induction with anti-thymocyte globulin, all recipients were given tacrolimus and steroids for around three years. Notes on the study in general: Some GvH clones were seen earlier in gut or blood, suggesting intestinal origin.

Regarding this clone: Its target is unknown.

The table came from immunoSEQ multiplex PCR; TCRdb's copy has only in-frame clones and leaves some out. The table records 28,000 or so clones, just under 85% of them present only once. Between the trimmed V and J ends, which lost 3 bases and 4 bases, there was a span of 12 bases. The germline CDR1 and CDR2 sequences are SGHTA and FQGTGA. This CDR3 has 14 amino acids. The origin of this receptor is a human donor who received an intestinal transplant. The gene calls are TRBV7-3 and TRBJ1-1, with unresolved D. The specimen was unstimulated CD8+ T cells sorted from spleen or lymph node cells, collected before intestinal transplant. The CDR3 here is CASSLGYPFTEAFF. DNA for the CDR3: TGTGCCAGCAGCTTGGGCTATCCCTTCACTGAAGCTTTCTTT.